Each of the 2 T cell receptor beta chains below was sequenced from the same sample in a study of blood T cell repertoires in COVID-19. Data came from immunoSEQ multiplex PCR; TCRdb stores just in-frame clones and leaves some out. The sample has some 70,000 clones; roughly 90% are singletons. The sequenced sample was peripheral blood. These receptors all come from a man between 60 and 70 years old with acute or convalescent COVID-19.

The chain recombines TRBV6-4 with TRBJ1-1; tentatively, D is TRBD1 (5 bases). Germline V gene lookup returns CDR1 MRHNA and CDR2 SNTAGT. This CDR3 is 13 amino acids long. V was cut by 5 bases and J by 5 bases, with 12 bases left in between. The CDR3 reads CASSQGAGTEAFF. The CDR3 bases are TGTGCCAGCAGTCAAGGGGCGGGGACTGAAGCTTTCTTT.

The DNA of the CDR3 is TGTGCCTGGGGGACAGGGGAAAACACTGAAGCTTTCTTT. It codes for CAWGTGENTEAFF. The chain links TRBV30 to TRBJ1-1; 10 bases agree with TRBD1. The V gene's germline CDR1 is GTSNPN and CDR2 SVGIG (reference sequence). V shed 5 bases, J shed 2 bases, and the junction held 2 bases outside the gene matches. The length of the CDR3 is 13 residues.